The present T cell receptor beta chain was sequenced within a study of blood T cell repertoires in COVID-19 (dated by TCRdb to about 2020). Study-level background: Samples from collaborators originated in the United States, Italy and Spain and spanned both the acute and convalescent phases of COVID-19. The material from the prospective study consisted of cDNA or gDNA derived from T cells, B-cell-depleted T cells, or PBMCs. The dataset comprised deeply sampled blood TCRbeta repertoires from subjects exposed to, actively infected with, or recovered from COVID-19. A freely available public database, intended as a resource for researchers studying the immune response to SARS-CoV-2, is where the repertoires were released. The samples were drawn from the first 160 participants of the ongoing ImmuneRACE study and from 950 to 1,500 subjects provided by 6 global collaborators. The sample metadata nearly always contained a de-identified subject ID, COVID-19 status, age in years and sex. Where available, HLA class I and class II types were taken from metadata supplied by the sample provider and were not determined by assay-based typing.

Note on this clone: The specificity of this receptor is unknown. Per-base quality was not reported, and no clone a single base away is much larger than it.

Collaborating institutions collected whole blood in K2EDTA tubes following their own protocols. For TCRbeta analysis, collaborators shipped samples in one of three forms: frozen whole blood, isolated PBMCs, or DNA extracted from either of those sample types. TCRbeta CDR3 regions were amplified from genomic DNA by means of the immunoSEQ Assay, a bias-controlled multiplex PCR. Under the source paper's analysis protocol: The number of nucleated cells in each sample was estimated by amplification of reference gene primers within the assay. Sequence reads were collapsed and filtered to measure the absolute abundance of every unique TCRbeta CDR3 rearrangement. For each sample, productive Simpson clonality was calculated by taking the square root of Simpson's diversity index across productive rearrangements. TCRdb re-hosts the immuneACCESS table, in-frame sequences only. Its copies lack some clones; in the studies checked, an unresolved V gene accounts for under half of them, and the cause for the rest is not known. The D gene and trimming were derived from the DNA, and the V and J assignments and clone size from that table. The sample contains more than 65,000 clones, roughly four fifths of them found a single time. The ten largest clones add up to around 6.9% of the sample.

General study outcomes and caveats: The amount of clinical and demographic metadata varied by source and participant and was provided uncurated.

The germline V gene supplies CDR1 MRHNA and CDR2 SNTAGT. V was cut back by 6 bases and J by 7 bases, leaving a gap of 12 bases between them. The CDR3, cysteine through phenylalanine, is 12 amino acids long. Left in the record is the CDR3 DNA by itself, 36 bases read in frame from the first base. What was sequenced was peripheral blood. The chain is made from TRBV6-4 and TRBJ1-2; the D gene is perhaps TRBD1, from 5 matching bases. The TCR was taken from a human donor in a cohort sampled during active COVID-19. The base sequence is TGTGCCAGCAGGGATCAGGGCTTTGGCTACACCTTC. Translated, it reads CASRDQGFGYTF.